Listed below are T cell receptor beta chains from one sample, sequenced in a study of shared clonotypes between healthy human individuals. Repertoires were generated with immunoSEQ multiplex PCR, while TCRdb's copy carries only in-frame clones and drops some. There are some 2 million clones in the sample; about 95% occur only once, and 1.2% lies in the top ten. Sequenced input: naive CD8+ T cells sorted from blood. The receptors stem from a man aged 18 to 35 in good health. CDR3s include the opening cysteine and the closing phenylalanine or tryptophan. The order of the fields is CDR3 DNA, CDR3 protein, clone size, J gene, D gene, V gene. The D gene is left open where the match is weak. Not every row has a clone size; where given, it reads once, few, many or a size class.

TGTGCCAGCAGCTTATGGGCTTACTCCTACAATGAGCAGTTCTTC | CASSLWAYSYNEQFF | NA | TRBJ2-1 | NA | TRBV11-2
TGTGCCACCAATGGTCGGGGGAACTACGAGCAGTACTTC | CATNGRGNYEQYF | NA | TRBJ2-7 | NA | TRBV11-2
TGTGCCAGCAGCTTAGACGTCGGCACAGATACGCAGTATTTT | CASSLDVGTDTQYF | NA | TRBJ2-3 | NA | TRBV11-2
TGTGCTAGTGGCCTCGGGGGACAGGTTCTCTACAATGAGCAGTTCTTC | CASGLGGQVLYNEQFF | NA | TRBJ2-1 | TRBD1 | TRBV12-5
TGCGCCAGCAGCTTGGACCTCCTAGGGACCCTGAGTGCTGAAGCTTTCTTT | CASSLDLLGTLSAEAFF | NA | TRBJ1-1 | NA | TRBV5-1
TGCGCCAGCAGCTTTCGGGGGCGCGTTGAGGATGGCTACACCTTC | CASSFRGRVEDGYTF | NA | TRBJ1-2 | NA | TRBV5-1
TGTGCCAGCAGCCCTACCGGACTAGCGGGGTCGAGCTCCTACGAGCAGTACTTC | CASSPTGLAGSSSYEQYF | once | TRBJ2-7 | TRBD2 | TRBV14
TGTGCCATCGGATCAGTGAGTTGGGGCACAGATACGCAGTATTTT | CAIGSVSWGTDTQYF | once | TRBJ2-3 | NA | TRBV10-3
TGTGCCAGCAGCTTAGAGGACAGCTATGGCTACACCTTC | CASSLEDSYGYTF | NA | TRBJ1-2 | NA | TRBV9
TGTGCCAGCAGGGGGGCTCTGGCTGAAGCTTTCTTT | CASRGALAEAFF | NA | TRBJ1-1 | NA | TRBV27
TGTGCTAGTGGTTTCGAGGCGGCGAACACCGGGGAGCTGTTTTTT | CASGFEAANTGELFF | NA | TRBJ2-2 | NA | TRBV12-5
TGTGCCAGCAGCTTATCGAGACACTCAGACTATGGCTACACCTTC | CASSLSRHSDYGYTF | NA | TRBJ1-2 | NA | TRBV7-2
TGCGCCAGCAGCCAAAAACAGGGAGCGTATGACAATGAGCAGTTCTTC | CASSQKQGAYDNEQFF | once | TRBJ2-1 | NA | TRBV4-1
TGTGCCAGCAGCCAAGGCGGGACAGGGGTGTATCAGCCCCAGCATTTT | CASSQGGTGVYQPQHF | NA | TRBJ1-5 | TRBD1 | TRBV7-2
TGTGCCAGCAGTTTATGGTTGGACAGGGACGAGCAGTACTTC | CASSLWLDRDEQYF | NA | TRBJ2-7 | TRBD1 | TRBV28
TGTGCCAGCAGTGAAGAATTGTCACTTAGCAATCAGCCCCAGCATTTT | CASSEELSLSNQPQHF | NA | TRBJ1-5 | NA | TRBV2
TGTGCCAGCAGCTTGGCTAGGGACGAGCAGTACTTC | CASSLARDEQYF | NA | TRBJ2-7 | NA | TRBV5-6
TGTGCCAGCAGCCTAATCGGGATAGCCGCTATTTCCTACGAGCAGTACTTC | CASSLIGIAAISYEQYF | NA | TRBJ2-7 | NA | TRBV5-6
TGTGCCAGCAGCGCAGAAACTTGGGGCTACACCTTC | CASSAETWGYTF | NA | TRBJ1-2 | NA | TRBV9
TGTGCCAGCAGCTCCTGGACTAGCGGGAGTGAGCAGTTCTTC | CASSSWTSGSEQFF | NA | TRBJ2-1 | TRBD2 | TRBV11-2
TGTGCCAGCAGCCCGGACAGGGGGGCCCAAGAGACCCAGTACTTC | CASSPDRGAQETQYF | NA | TRBJ2-5 | TRBD1 | TRBV27
TGTGTCTCTCAGTTAGAGGGCGGGGAGCTGTTTTTT | CVSQLEGGELFF | NA | TRBJ2-2 | NA | TRBV2
TGTGCCAGCAGCTCTACAGGGGACCCCTACGAGCAGTACTTC | CASSSTGDPYEQYF | NA | TRBJ2-7 | TRBD1 | TRBV13
TGTGCCATCAGTCCCGGTCAGTCTGATACGCAGTATTTT | CAISPGQSDTQYF | NA | TRBJ2-3 | NA | TRBV10-3
TGTGCCAGCAGCCCAGCCGGGACAGGGGGCAATGAGCAGTTCTTC | CASSPAGTGGNEQFF | NA | TRBJ2-1 | TRBD1 | TRBV9
TGTGCCAGCAGCTCCAACAGGGGGCTCGGGGATTCACCCCTCCACTTT | CASSSNRGLGDSPLHF | NA | TRBJ1-6 | TRBD1 | TRBV13
TGTGCCAGCAGCTTACTGGCAGGGAACTACGAGCAGTACTTC | CASSLLAGNYEQYF | NA | TRBJ2-7 | NA | TRBV7-9
TGTGCCAGCAGTCCGCTCGGGACTAGCGGGGGGGCAGATACGCAGTATTTT | CASSPLGTSGGADTQYF | NA | TRBJ2-3 | TRBD2 | TRBV9
TGTGCCAGCATTCTCTTCCGATCCGGGAACACCGGGGAGCTGTTTTTT | CASILFRSGNTGELFF | NA | TRBJ2-2 | NA | TRBV28
TGTGCCAGCGGGGACAGCGTCCAGCGGGAGGGCCCCTCCGGGTCAGATACGCAGTATTTT | CASGDSVQREGPSGSDTQYF | NA | TRBJ2-3 | TRBD2 | TRBV27
TGTGCCAGCAGCACCCCAGCGATTGCCGGGACAGGGGTGAACATTCAGTACTTC | CASSTPAIAGTGVNIQYF | NA | TRBJ2-4 | TRBD1 | TRBV11-2
TGTGCCAGCAGCTTAGGAGAAAGGACAGGGAACACTGAAGCTTTCTTT | CASSLGERTGNTEAFF | NA | TRBJ1-1 | TRBD1 | TRBV7-9
TGTGCCAGCAGCTTGGACAGGGGTCGGGCCTACGAGCAGTACTTC | CASSLDRGRAYEQYF | NA | TRBJ2-7 | TRBD1 | TRBV5-6
TGCGCCAGCAGCCCAACCAGTCCAGGGGATGGCTACACCTTC | CASSPTSPGDGYTF | NA | TRBJ1-2 | NA | TRBV5-1
TGTGCCAGCAGCTTATGGGAGAACACCGGGGAGCTGTTTTTT | CASSLWENTGELFF | once | TRBJ2-2 | NA | TRBV7-2
TGTGCCAGCGGGGAAATCTGGGAGCAGTTCTTC | CASGEIWEQFF | NA | TRBJ2-1 | NA | TRBV25-1
TGCAGCGTTGAATGGTGGGGGGACAGGGAGGGATACAATGAGCAGTTCTTC | CSVEWWGDREGYNEQFF | NA | TRBJ2-1 | TRBD1 | TRBV29-1
TGTGCCAGCAGCTTTCAGGGTCAGCCCCAGCATTTT | CASSFQGQPQHF | NA | TRBJ1-5 | NA | TRBV5-4
TGTGCCAGCAGCTTCGGGACAGGGGGAACAGATACGCAGTATTTT | CASSFGTGGTDTQYF | once | TRBJ2-3 | TRBD1 | TRBV11-2
TGCGCCAGCAGCCAAGAGACAGGGGAGTTTGAGGCTGGGGCCAACGTCCTGACTTTC | CASSQETGEFEAGANVLTF | once | TRBJ2-6 | TRBD1 | TRBV4-3
TGTGCCAGCAGTTCTGACGGATCCTATGGCTACACCTTC | CASSSDGSYGYTF | NA | TRBJ1-2 | NA | TRBV6-5
TGTGCCAGCAGCCGTCCGGACAGGCCCTACGAGCAGTACTTC | CASSRPDRPYEQYF | once | TRBJ2-7 | TRBD1 | TRBV7-9
TGTGCCAGCAGCTTAGCACTAGCGGGAGGGCCTATTTCTGCAGATACGCAGTATTTT | CASSLALAGGPISADTQYF | NA | TRBJ2-3 | TRBD2 | TRBV7-2
TGTGCCAGCAGTTTCAGGGGGACATACGAGCAGTACTTC | CASSFRGTYEQYF | once | TRBJ2-7 | TRBD1 | TRBV27
TGCGCCAGCAGCCAAGATAGGGCAGCCTTGAACACTGAAGCTTTCTTT | CASSQDRAALNTEAFF | NA | TRBJ1-1 | NA | TRBV4-1
TGTGCCAGCAGCTCTAGGGTCCGGCGCGGCACTGAAGCTTTCTTT | CASSSRVRRGTEAFF | NA | TRBJ1-1 | NA | TRBV7-9
TGTGCCAGCAGTTTTCCAGGGGGCCAAGAGACCCAGTACTTC | CASSFPGGQETQYF | NA | TRBJ2-5 | TRBD1 | TRBV6-6
TGTGCCAGCAGCTCGAACACTCCCGGGACAGCCCTTACTGGCTACACCTTC | CASSSNTPGTALTGYTF | NA | TRBJ1-2 | TRBD1 | TRBV7-9
TGTGCCAGCAGCTTGGGACAGGGTCCCTACGAGCAGTACTTC | CASSLGQGPYEQYF | NA | TRBJ2-7 | TRBD1 | TRBV5-5